The rows below give T cell receptor beta chains drawn from one sample of a study of T cell repertoires in ileal Crohn's disease. Clones were read by immunoSEQ multiplex PCR, and TCRdb kept only the in-frame ones, dropping some. The profile shows 25,000 to 30,000 clones, roughly 78% of them singletons. Sequenced sample: ileal tissue. Receptors originate from an adult with Crohn's disease. CDR3s include the opening cysteine and the closing phenylalanine or tryptophan. D genes are given only for firm matches. Size is omitted from some rows. Given values are once, few, many or a class for expanded clones.

j_call v_call cdr3_length d_call clone_size cdr3_nt cdr3_aa
TRBJ1-5 TRBV7-2 16 . . TGTGCCAGCAGCTTAGGAGGTCCAGCGGGGGAGGGACCCCAGCATTTT CASSLGGPAGEGPQHF
TRBJ2-2 TRBV2 14 TRBD1 . TGTGCCAGCAGGGACAGGGGTAGCACCGGGGAGCTGTTTTTT CASRDRGSTGELFF
TRBJ2-1 TRBV18 14 . . TGTGCCAGCTCACCAAGGACAGCCTACAATGAGCAGTTCTTC CASSPRTAYNEQFF
TRBJ2-1 TRBV20-1 11 TRBD2 . TGCAGTGCTAGATGGCGGGAGGGGCAGTTCTTC CSARWREGQFF
TRBJ2-1 TRBV29-1 14 TRBD2 few TGCAGCGCTTCTGGCGGGGGTACGAACAATGAGCAGTTCTTC CSASGGGTNNEQFF
TRBJ1-5 TRBV5-1 15 . . TGCGCCAGCAGCTTGGACAGTTCCAGCAATCAGCCCCAGCATTTT CASSLDSSSNQPQHF
TRBJ2-3 TRBV5-5 14 . . TGTGCCAGCAGCTCGCAGGGCCGCACAGATACGCAGTATTTT CASSSQGRTDTQYF
TRBJ2-1 TRBV29-1 15 TRBD1 . TGCAGCGTTGAACCGGGACAGGGGGCGCAGAATGAGCAGTTCTTC CSVEPGQGAQNEQFF
TRBJ2-2 TRBV5-4 17 TRBD1 . TGTGCCAGCAGCTCCCCTACGGGACAGGGTCGCACCGGGGAGCTGTTTTTT CASSSPTGQGRTGELFF
TRBJ1-1 TRBV7-9 16 TRBD1 . TGTGCCAGCAGCTCATATCTACAGGGGGCGCAGGGTGAAGCTTTCTTT CASSSYLQGAQGEAFF
TRBJ1-1 TRBV2 13 TRBD1 . TGTGCCAGCAGAGGGACAGGTAACACTGAAGCTTTCTTT CASRGTGNTEAFF
TRBJ2-3 TRBV25-1 16 TRBD2 . TGTGCCAGCAGTGAATACCGGGGGAGGGCCGCAGATACGCAGTATTTT CASSEYRGRAADTQYF
TRBJ1-2 TRBV30 12 . . TGTGCCTGCGACATCGGGGTCTATGGCTACACCTTC CACDIGVYGYTF
TRBJ1-4 TRBV2 15 TRBD1 . TGTGCCAGCAGGGAACAGGGGCGGGTCAATGAAAAACTGTTTTTT CASREQGRVNEKLFF
TRBJ1-1 TRBV7-9 14 . . TGTGCCAGCAGCCCCGGGAGAGTCGACACTGAAGCTTTCTTT CASSPGRVDTEAFF
TRBJ2-5 TRBV7-9 17 TRBD2 . TGTGCCAGCAGCCTGGGGACTAGCGGGAGAGGGCAAGAGACCCAGTACTTC CASSLGTSGRGQETQYF
TRBJ2-5 TRBV23-1 18 TRBD2 . TGCGCCAGCAGTCAATCAAAAGGGACTAGCGGGGGGGAGGGGGCCCAGTACTTC CASSQSKGTSGGEGAQYF
TRBJ1-6 TRBV19 14 TRBD1 few TGTGCCAGTAGTCCAGGGGGCGTGAATTCACCCCTCCACTTT CASSPGGVNSPLHF
TRBJ1-2 TRBV7-9 15 . once TGTGCCAGCAGCCCCAGGACAGACACGAACTATGGCTACACCTTC CASSPRTDTNYGYTF
TRBJ1-5 TRBV10-3 14 . few TGTGCCAGCGATACGTTCGATAGCAATCAGCCCCAGCATTTT CASDTFDSNQPQHF
TRBJ2-1 TRBV6-1 15 TRBD2 . TGTGCCAGCAGTGAGTGGGTCGGGGGGTTTTCCGAGCAGTTCTTC CASSEWVGGFSEQFF
TRBJ1-3 TRBV11-3 12 TRBD1 . TGTGCCAGCAGCGTACAGGGGGGCACCATATATTTT CASSVQGGTIYF
TRBJ2-7 TRBV2 14 . few TGTGCCAGCCGGGCCCTGGCGGGGCCCTACGAGCAGTACTTC CASRALAGPYEQYF
TRBJ1-2 TRBV30 13 TRBD1 . TGTGCCTGGAGTCCGGGACAGGGGTATGGCTACACCTTC CAWSPGQGYGYTF
TRBJ2-6 TRBV5-4 15 . . TGTGCCAGCAGTTTCCCAGGGGCCGGGGCCAACGTCCTGACTTTC CASSFPGAGANVLTF
TRBJ2-2 TRBV11-2 13 . few TGTGCCAGCAGCTTCCTCCGGGGGGGGGAGCTGTTTTTT CASSFLRGGELFF
TRBJ1-2 TRBV7-9 14 TRBD1 . TGTGCCAGCAGCTTAGACAGGGGCCGCTATGGCTACACCTTC CASSLDRGRYGYTF
TRBJ1-1 TRBV5-1 14 . . TGCGCCAGCAGCTCGTATACAGGGAACACTGAAGCTTTCTTT CASSSYTGNTEAFF
TRBJ2-1 TRBV4-1 15 . . TGCGCCAGCAGCCAAGTGGGCAGCTCCTACAATGAGCAGTTCTTC CASSQVGSSYNEQFF
TRBJ2-7 TRBV9 15 TRBD2 . TGTGCCAGCAGCGTAGGGGCTAGCGGGGCATACGAGCAGTACTTC CASSVGASGAYEQYF
TRBJ2-5 TRBV19 13 . . TGTGCCAGTAGTATCCGACTCGGAGAGACCCAGTACTTC CASSIRLGETQYF
TRBJ2-1 TRBV7-2 16 TRBD2 . TGTGCCAGCAGCTACGAAGGACTAGCGGGACGGGGTGAGCAGTTCTTC CASSYEGLAGRGEQFF
TRBJ2-2 TRBV7-2 18 . . TGTGCCAGCAGCCCCGGAGGGAGGGGGAGAAGGGACACCGGGGAGCTGTTTTTT CASSPGGRGRRDTGELFF
TRBJ2-7 TRBV2 15 TRBD2 . TGTGCCAGCAGTGTCGTGGCGGGAGGGCCAGGGGAGCAGTACTTC CASSVVAGGPGEQYF
TRBJ1-6 TRBV30 15 . . TGTGCCTGGAAAACCGAGGCCCTATATAATTCCCCCCTCCACTTT CAWKTEALYNSPLHF
TRBJ2-2 TRBV6-4 17 TRBD2 . TGTGCCAGCGTCTGGGGGCTAGCGGGAGTGGTGGCCGGGGAGCTGTTTTTT CASVWGLAGVVAGELFF
TRBJ1-2 TRBV13 15 . once TGTGCCAGCAGCTTAGTAACGGGAAATCGCTATGGCTACACCTTC CASSLVTGNRYGYTF
TRBJ2-7 TRBV29-1 12 TRBD1 . TGCAGCGCTTACAGGGGATTAGGCGAGCAGTACTTC CSAYRGLGEQYF
TRBJ1-3 TRBV10-3 15 TRBD1 few TGTGCCATCACTGACAGGGCCAACTCTGGAAACACCATATATTTT CAITDRANSGNTIYF
TRBJ1-5 TRBV23-1 17 TRBD1 . TGCGCCAGCATTAGGGGACAGGCAGTATGGAGCAATCAGCCCCAGCATTTT CASIRGQAVWSNQPQHF
TRBJ1-6 TRBV5-5 15 . . TGTGCCAGCAGCCCTGACGACAGACATAATTCACCCCTCCACTTT CASSPDDRHNSPLHF
TRBJ2-3 TRBV2 15 TRBD2 . TGTGCCAGCAGTAAGCGGGAGGACCTCGGGTATACGCAGTATTTT CASSKREDLGYTQYF
TRBJ2-7 TRBV6-5 16 . . TGTGCCAGCAGTTATTCTCCGCCCTTTGACTACTACGAGCAGTACTTC CASSYSPPFDYYEQYF
TRBJ1-1 TRBV19 13 . . TGTGCCAGTACCGTCACAGGGAACACTGAAGCTTTCTTT CASTVTGNTEAFF
TRBJ1-1 TRBV19 16 TRBD1 . TGTGCCAGTGTTGGACAGGGGGGTTTGCGGGACACTGAAGCTTTCTTT CASVGQGGLRDTEAFF
TRBJ1-1 TRBV7-2 14 . . TGTGCCAGCAGCTTAAGGGAGTGGAACACTGAAGCTTTCTTT CASSLREWNTEAFF
TRBJ2-3 TRBV4-1 15 TRBD2 . TGCGCCAGCAGCCAAGCGGTAGCGGGGACAGATACGCAGTATTTT CASSQAVAGTDTQYF
TRBJ1-4 TRBV5-1 13 . . TGCGCCAGCAGCGCGAGAATGAATGAAAAACTGTTTTTT CASSARMNEKLFF
TRBJ2-7 TRBV4-3 15 . . TGCGCCAGCAGCCAAGATGTAACGGGGAATTACGAGCAGTACTTC CASSQDVTGNYEQYF
TRBJ2-3 TRBV5-6 16 TRBD2 . TGTGCCAGCAGCTTGCTTGGCGGGGGGGCCGGAGATACGCAGTATTTT CASSLLGGGAGDTQYF
TRBJ2-1 TRBV5-1 15 . . TGCGCCAGCTCCTTCGCCGGGGGCTCCTACAATGAGCAGTTCTTC CASSFAGGSYNEQFF
TRBJ2-3 TRBV4-1 17 TRBD2 . TGCGCCAGCAGCCAACCCACTAGCGCAGATAGCACAGATACGCAGTATTTT CASSQPTSADSTDTQYF
TRBJ1-3 TRBV5-1 14 TRBD1 . TGCGCCAGCAGCCGGACAGGTTCGGGAAACACCATATATTTT CASSRTGSGNTIYF
TRBJ2-7 TRBV6-6 13 TRBD1 . TGTGCCAGCAGTCTGACAGGGGTATACGAGCAGTACTTC CASSLTGVYEQYF
TRBJ1-2 TRBV5-4 15 TRBD1 . TGTGCCAGCAGCTTATGGACAGGGGGGATTTATGGCTACACCTTC CASSLWTGGIYGYTF
TRBJ1-1 TRBV2 14 . . TGTGCCAGCAGTGGAGGAGGGGCATGGACTGAAGCTTTCTTT CASSGGGAWTEAFF
TRBJ2-7 TRBV6-1 15 . . TGTGCCAGCAGTGAAGCACCCGGGTTTACCTACGAGCAGTACTTC CASSEAPGFTYEQYF
TRBJ2-3 TRBV7-2 16 TRBD2 . TGTGCCAGCAGCTTGGGAGCGGGGGACGGTACAGATACGCAGTATTTT CASSLGAGDGTDTQYF
TRBJ2-1 TRBV25-1 17 TRBD2 . TGTGCCAGCAGTTTGTGCGGGAGGGCCCCTCGGTACAATGAGCAGTTCTTC CASSLCGRAPRYNEQFF
TRBJ2-7 TRBV25-1 17 TRBD1 once TGTGCCAGCAGTACCGCCCCAGGGGACAGGGGAAATGGCGAGCAGTACTTC CASSTAPGDRGNGEQYF